This T cell receptor beta chain was obtained from a study of Ad26.COV2.S vaccination and SARS-CoV-2 variants. The sample's treatment: 15 to 20 received Ad26.COV2.S at low or high dose, single or two shots; about 5 received placebo; per-sample allocation not given. All samples were drawn on day 63, counting from the first vaccine or placebo injection. Trimming removed 6 bases at V and 2 bases at J, with 7 bases between. The CDR3 runs to 12 residues. CDR1 is ENHRY, CDR2 SYGVKD, per germline. Sequenced by immunoSEQ multiplex PCR; TCRdb stores in-frame clones only, minus some. The data show around 300,000 clones, around 88% seen once.

The receptor's source is a person aged 18-65 years who received the Ad26.COV2.S COVID-19 vaccine or a placebo. The source was peripheral blood, collected in a trial of Ad26.COV2.S vaccine versus placebo. This chain joins TRBV10-3 and TRBJ1-2; possibly TRBD1 for D (6 bases). The CDR3 is CAIRTGNYGYTF. CDR3 bases: TGTGCCATCAGAACAGGGAACTATGGCTACACCTTC.